This T cell receptor (beta chain) was identified during a study of blood T cells in healthy people across ages. This clonotype occurred a few times. V gave up 4 bases and J gave up 10 bases, with 11 bases separating them. The CDR3 loop spans 12 amino acids. Per germline, CDR1 LGHDT and CDR2 YNNKEL (reference sequence). Together with a sample-barcoded 5' primer, a J-beta primer mix was included in a second PCR lasting roughly 6 to 12 cycles. Via MiXCR, TCRdb re-called the 5' RACE reads, giving one row per CDR3 protein. The sample holds over 950,000 distinct CDR3 sequences, roughly two fifths seen once.

The receptor's source is a man younger than 30 in good health. This chain uses TRBV3-1 with TRBJ2-1; no firm D call. Source material: blood. Written as DNA, the CDR3 is TGTGCCAGCAGCCCGAACTATGAGGAGCAGTTCTTC. Translation gives CASSPNYEEQFF.